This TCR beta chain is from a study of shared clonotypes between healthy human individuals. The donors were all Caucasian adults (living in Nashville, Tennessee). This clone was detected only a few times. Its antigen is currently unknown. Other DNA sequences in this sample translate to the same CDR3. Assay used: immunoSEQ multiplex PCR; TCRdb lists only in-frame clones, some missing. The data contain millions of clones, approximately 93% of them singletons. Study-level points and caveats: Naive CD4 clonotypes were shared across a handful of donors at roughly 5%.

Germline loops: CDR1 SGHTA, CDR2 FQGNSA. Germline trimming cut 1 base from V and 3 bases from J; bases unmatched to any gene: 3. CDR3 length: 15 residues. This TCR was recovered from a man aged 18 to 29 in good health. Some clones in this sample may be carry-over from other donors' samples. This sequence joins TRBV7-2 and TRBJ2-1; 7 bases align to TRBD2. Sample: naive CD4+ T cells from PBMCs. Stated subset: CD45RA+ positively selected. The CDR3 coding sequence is TGTGCCAGCAGCTTAGGCGGCGGGAGCTACAATGAGCAGTTCTTC. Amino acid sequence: CASSLGGGSYNEQFF.